One sample yielded the 18 T cell receptor beta chains listed below, sequenced in a study of T-cell reconstitution after alpha-beta-depleted transplantation in children. Researchers prepared the TCRbeta library using unique molecular identifiers, the study reports. TCRdb itself ran the PCR reads through MiXCR, one entry per CDR3 protein. The sample lists 580,000 or so distinct CDR3 sequences; about 21% were seen once. Sequenced material: PBMCs, mostly from graft donor cells, taken 360 days after TCRalphabeta/CD19-depleted stem cell transplant. The receptors were gathered from a boy younger than two who had a stem cell transplant for acute myeloid leukemia, so the T cells may come from the graft donor.

The rearrangement links TRBV9 to TRBJ2-1; D is perhaps TRBD1 (6 bases). Germline V lookup: CDR1 SGDLS, CDR2 YYNGEE. Trimming took 1 base from V and 9 from J, leaving 8 bases between them. This CDR3 has 12 residues. The CDR3 DNA follows: TGTGCCAGCAGCGTACAAGGGGGTGAGCAGTTCTTC. Its translation is CASSVQGGEQFF.

This clonotype was seen a few times. The V and J genes are TRBV20-1 and TRBJ1-1; 7 bases are a match to TRBD1. Germline V CDR1 and CDR2: DFQATT, SNEGSKA (reference sequence). The CDR3 loop spans 13 amino acids. Unmatched junction bases numbered 5, after V lost 1 base and J lost 6 bases. The CDR3 DNA sequence: TGCAGTGCTAGAGGACAGGGCTGGGCTGAAGCTTTCTTT. This codes for CSARGQGWAEAFF.

The CDR3 region is CASSFGRTLQGDTQYF. CDR3 DNA sequence: TGTGCCAGCAGCTTCGGCCGGACCCTACAAGGGGATACGCAGTATTTT. The J gene is TRBJ2-3, the V gene TRBV7-9; D is unresolved. The germline gives CDR1 SEHNR, CDR2 FQNEAQ (reference sequence). Trimming removed 3 bases from V and 6 bases from J, with 19 bases in between. The CDR3 covers 16 residues.

This clonotype was counted at least ten times. The CDR3 region is CASSLGILSEQYF. In DNA form, the CDR3 reads TGTGCCAGCAGTTTAGGGATCCTTTCCGAGCAGTACTTC. This chain joins TRBV12-3 or TRBV12-4 and TRBJ2-7; D remains ambiguous. The CDR3 totals 13 residues. The V gene lost 1 base and the J gene lost 6 bases, with 10 bases spanning the gap.

This clonotype came up many times. The chain links TRBV10-2 to TRBJ1-1; D is unclear. The CDR3 runs 14 residues. V gave up 6 bases and J gave up 1 base, with 12 bases separating them. Germline CDR1 WSHSY, CDR2 SAAADI. The CDR3 DNA sequence: TGCGCCAGCAGCCTTGGACGGACGAACACTGAAGCTTTCTTT. Protein: CASSLGRTNTEAFF.

The sample holds many counts of this clonotype. The chain joins TRBV12-3 or TRBV12-4 to TRBJ1-1; D gene ambiguous. The CDR3 extends over 12 amino acids. V lost 3 bases, J lost 8 bases, and 10 bases lay in between. The CDR3 region has the DNA TGTGCCAGCAGTTTGTCTTCCGCCGAAGCTTTCTTT. It codes for CASSLSSAEAFF.

The chain joins TRBV9 to TRBJ2-1; D is unclear. V was pared by 3 bases and J by 6 bases, with 16 bases between. Germline values: CDR1 SGDLS, CDR2 YYNGEE. The CDR3 loop spans 15 amino acids. This chain's CDR3 is CASSAQVRVGNEQFF. CDR3 nucleotide sequence: TGTGCCAGCAGCGCCCAGGTACGGGTTGGCAATGAGCAGTTCTTC.

The table lists this clonotype with a few counts. The chain has TRBV24-1 and TRBJ2-1; 8 nucleotides match TRBD2. The length of the CDR3 is 12 residues. CDR1 is KGHDR and CDR2 is SFDVKD in the germline V gene. V dropped 7 bases and J dropped 8; count of bases not matched to a gene: 3. The CDR3 protein is CATSGGGDEQFF. CDR3 sequence (DNA): TGTGCCACCAGCGGGGGGGGCGATGAGCAGTTCTTC.

This clonotype was counted ten times or more. The junction differs from germline at one of its ends, possibly a read error. This sequence joins TRBV5-6 and TRBJ1-1; D may be TRBD1 (6 bases). Per the germline V gene, CDR1 is SGHDT and CDR2 is YYEEEE. This CDR3 spans 12 amino acids. The CDR3 loop reads CASRLRGTEAFF. DNA of the CDR3: TGTGCCAGCCGCTTAAGGGGGACTGAAGCTTTCTTT.

This clonotype was seen repeatedly, ten times or more. The chain uses TRBV6-1 and TRBJ2-2, with D perhaps TRBD1 or TRBD2 (5 bases each). With 11 bases removed from V and 4 bases from J, the gap between germline ends came to 17 bases. CDR3 length: 14 residues. CDR1 and CDR2 from the germline V gene are MNHNS and SASEGT. Here the CDR3 reads CASWGYSITGELFF. DNA of the CDR3: TGTGCCTCATGGGGGTACAGCATCACCGGGGAGCTGTTTTTT.

This clonotype was observed at least ten times. The chain combines TRBV5-1 with TRBJ2-1, with a possible D match to TRBD1 (6 bases). V gave up 1 base and J gave up 5 bases, with 10 bases separating them. CDR3 length: 14 amino acids. CDR1 SGHRS and CDR2 YFSETQ come from the germline V gene. As DNA, the CDR3 is TGCGCCAGCAGCTTGATAACAGGGAACAATGAGCAGTTCTTC. This codes for CASSLITGNNEQFF.

This clonotype has at least ten counts. V and J are TRBV20-1 and TRBJ2-7; D unclear. The CDR3 runs to 13 residues. Germline V CDR1 and CDR2: DFQATT, SNEGSKA (reference sequence). Between the trimmed V and J ends, which lost 0 bases and 0 bases, there was a span of 6 bases. The CDR3 loop is CSARDSISYEQYF. The CDR3 DNA sequence: TGCAGTGCTAGAGATAGTATCTCCTACGAGCAGTACTTC.

This clonotype showed up many times. V gene TRBV7-2 combines with J gene TRBJ1-2; 7 bases match TRBD1. The V gene end was trimmed by 5 bases and the J gene end by 8 bases; junction bases not matched to a gene: 11. Germline values: CDR1 SGHTA, CDR2 FQGNSA. This CDR3 contains 14 residues. The DNA for the CDR3 is TGTGCCAGCAGCCTTCCGGGACAGTCGGCCGGCTACACCTTC. It is translated as CASSLPGQSAGYTF.

This clonotype was seen more than once but under ten times. The chain uses TRBV6-1 and TRBJ2-7; 9 positions agree with TRBD1. CDR1 is MNHNS and CDR2 is SASEGT in the germline V gene. Trimming removed 5 bases from V and 8 bases from J; junction bases left unmatched: 7. This CDR3 is 13 amino acids long. CDR3 bases: TGTGCCAGCAGTCCAGGACAGGGGCAAAAGCAGTACTTC. It is translated as CASSPGQGQKQYF.

This clonotype has a count of ten or more. The chain is built from TRBV20-1 and TRBJ1-2; a weak D match, TRBD1 (6 bases). V was cut by 3 bases and J by 5 bases, with 16 bases left in between. The CDR3 spans 14 residues. Germline V gene sequence: CDR1 DFQATT, CDR2 SNEGSKA (reference sequence). The CDR3 nucleotides are TGCAGTGCTAGGGGAACTACCGGGACATATGGCTACACCTTC. This translates into CSARGTTGTYGYTF.

This clonotype was seen many times. The J gene is TRBJ2-5, the V gene TRBV5-1; D is uncertain. The V end lost 2 bases, the J end lost 5 bases, and 7 bases lay between the germline ends. The CDR3 is 12 amino acids. Germline loops: CDR1 SGHRS, CDR2 YFSETQ. The CDR3 region is CASSLPAETQYF. The CDR3 nucleotides are TGCGCCAGCAGCTTACCCGCTGAGACCCAGTACTTC.

The genes are TRBV29-1 and TRBJ2-1, with D perhaps TRBD1 (7 bases). Germline V lookup: CDR1 SQVTM, CDR2 ANQGSEA. The CDR3 runs to 15 residues. The V and J ends lost 4 bases and 4 bases respectively, with 17 bases between them. CDR3 in amino acids: CSVGPAGTEYNEQFF. CDR3 bases: TGCAGCGTTGGACCCGCGGGGACAGAGTACAATGAGCAGTTCTTC.

The chain uses TRBV12-3 or TRBV12-4 and TRBJ2-5; D gene unclear. The CDR3 extends over 12 amino acids. With 2 bases removed from V and 7 bases from J, the gap between germline ends came to 8 bases. This chain's CDR3 is CASSLIGRTQYF. The CDR3 DNA sequence: TGTGCCAGCAGTTTAATCGGGCGGACCCAGTACTTC.